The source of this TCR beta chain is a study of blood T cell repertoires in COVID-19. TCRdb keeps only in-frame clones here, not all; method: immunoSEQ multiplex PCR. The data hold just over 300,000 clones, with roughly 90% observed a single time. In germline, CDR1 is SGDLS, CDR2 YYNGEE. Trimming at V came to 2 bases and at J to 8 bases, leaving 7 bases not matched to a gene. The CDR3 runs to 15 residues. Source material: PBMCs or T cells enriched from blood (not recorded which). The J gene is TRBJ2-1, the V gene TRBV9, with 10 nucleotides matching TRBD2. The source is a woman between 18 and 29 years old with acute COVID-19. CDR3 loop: CASSVLSGRVHEQFF. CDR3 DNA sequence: TGTGCCAGCAGCGTTCTAAGCGGGAGGGTCCATGAGCAGTTCTTC.